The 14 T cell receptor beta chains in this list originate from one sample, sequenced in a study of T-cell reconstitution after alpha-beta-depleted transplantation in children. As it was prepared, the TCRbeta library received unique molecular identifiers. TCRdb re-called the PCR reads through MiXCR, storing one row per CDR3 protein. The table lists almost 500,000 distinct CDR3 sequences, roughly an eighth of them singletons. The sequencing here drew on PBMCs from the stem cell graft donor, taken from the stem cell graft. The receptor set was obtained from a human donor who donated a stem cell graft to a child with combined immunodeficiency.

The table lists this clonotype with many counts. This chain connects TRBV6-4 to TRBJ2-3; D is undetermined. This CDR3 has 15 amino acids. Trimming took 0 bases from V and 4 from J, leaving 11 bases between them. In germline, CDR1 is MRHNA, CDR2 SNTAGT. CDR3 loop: CASSDSKEPADTQYF. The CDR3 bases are TGTGCCAGCAGTGACTCAAAAGAGCCCGCAGATACGCAGTATTTT.

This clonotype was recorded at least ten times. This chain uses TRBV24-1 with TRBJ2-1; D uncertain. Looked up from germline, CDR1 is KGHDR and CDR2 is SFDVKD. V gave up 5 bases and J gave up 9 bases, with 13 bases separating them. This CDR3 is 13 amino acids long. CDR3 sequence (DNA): TGTGCCACCAGTGGGATAGGAAGGAGTGAGCAGTTCTTC. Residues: CATSGIGRSEQFF.

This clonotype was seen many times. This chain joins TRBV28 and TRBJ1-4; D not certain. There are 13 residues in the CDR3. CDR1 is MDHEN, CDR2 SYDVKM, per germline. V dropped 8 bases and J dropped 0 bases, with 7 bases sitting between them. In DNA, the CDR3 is TGTGCCAGCCGAGGCTCAACTAATGAAAAACTGTTTTTT. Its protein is CASRGSTNEKLFF.

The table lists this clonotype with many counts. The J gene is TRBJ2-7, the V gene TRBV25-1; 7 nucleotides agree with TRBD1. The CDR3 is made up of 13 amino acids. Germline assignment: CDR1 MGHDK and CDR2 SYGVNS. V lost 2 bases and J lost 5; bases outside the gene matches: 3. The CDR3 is CASSEQGVHEQYF. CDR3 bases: TGTGCCAGCAGTGAACAGGGGGTCCACGAGCAGTACTTC.

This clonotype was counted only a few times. The CDR3 loop reads CASSPKRGGARGQAVSNEQFF. The CDR3 DNA reads TGTGCCAGCAGCCCCAAACGAGGAGGGGCGAGGGGTCAGGCCGTATCTAATGAGCAGTTCTTC. The chain is built from TRBV11-3 and TRBJ2-1, with TRBD2 as a possible D gene (6 bases). V was shortened by 5 bases and J by 7 bases, with 36 bases between the two germline ends. The CDR3 has 21 amino acids. The germline V gene has CDR1 SGHNT and CDR2 YENEEA.

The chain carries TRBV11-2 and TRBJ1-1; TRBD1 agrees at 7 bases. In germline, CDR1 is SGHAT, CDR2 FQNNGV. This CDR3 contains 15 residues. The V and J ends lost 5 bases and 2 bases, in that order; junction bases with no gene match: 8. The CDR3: CASSGRGRRNTEAFF. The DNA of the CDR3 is TGTGCCAGCAGCGGAAGGGGGCGACGAAACACTGAAGCTTTCTTT.

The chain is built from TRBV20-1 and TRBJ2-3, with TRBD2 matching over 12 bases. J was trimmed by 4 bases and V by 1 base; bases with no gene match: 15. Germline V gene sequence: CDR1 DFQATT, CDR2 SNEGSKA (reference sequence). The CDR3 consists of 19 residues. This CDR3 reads CSARVRLAGGFHISDTQYF. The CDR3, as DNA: TGCAGTGCTAGAGTCAGGCTAGCGGGAGGGTTTCACATATCAGATACGCAGTATTTT.

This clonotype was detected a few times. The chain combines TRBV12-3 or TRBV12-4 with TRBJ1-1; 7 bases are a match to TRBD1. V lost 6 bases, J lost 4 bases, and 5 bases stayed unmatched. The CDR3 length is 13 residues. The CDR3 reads CASSRTGATEAFF. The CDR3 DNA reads TGTGCCAGCAGCCGCACAGGGGCCACTGAAGCTTTCTTT.

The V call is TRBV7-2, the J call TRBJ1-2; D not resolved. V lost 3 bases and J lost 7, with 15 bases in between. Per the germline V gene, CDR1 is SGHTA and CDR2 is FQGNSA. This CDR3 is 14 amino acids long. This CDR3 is CASSLFRDSGGYTF. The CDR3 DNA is TGTGCCAGCAGCTTGTTTAGGGATTCCGGTGGCTACACCTTC.

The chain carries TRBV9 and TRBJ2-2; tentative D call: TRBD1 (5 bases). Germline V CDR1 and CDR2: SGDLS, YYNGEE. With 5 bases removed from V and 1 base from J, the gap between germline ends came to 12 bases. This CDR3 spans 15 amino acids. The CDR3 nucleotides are TGTGCCAGCAGAGGTAGCACAGGGAACACCGGGGAGCTGTTTTTT. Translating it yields CASRGSTGNTGELFF.

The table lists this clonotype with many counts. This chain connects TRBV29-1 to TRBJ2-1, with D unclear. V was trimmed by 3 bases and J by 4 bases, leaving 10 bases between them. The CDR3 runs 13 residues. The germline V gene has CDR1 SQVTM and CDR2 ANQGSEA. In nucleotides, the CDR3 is TGCAGCGTTGAGTCCGTTGTTTACAATGAGCAGTTCTTC. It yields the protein CSVESVVYNEQFF.

CDR3 in amino acids: CASSLGRTSGGYEQYF. CDR3 coding DNA: TGTGCCAGCAGCTTAGGTCGGACTAGCGGGGGCTACGAGCAGTACTTC. V gene TRBV13 combines with J gene TRBJ2-7; 13 positions agree with TRBD2. Germline loops: CDR1 PRHDT, CDR2 FYEKMQ (reference sequence). The CDR3 runs to 16 residues. The V segment lost 0 bases and the J segment 3 bases; nucleotides outside the gene matches: 2.

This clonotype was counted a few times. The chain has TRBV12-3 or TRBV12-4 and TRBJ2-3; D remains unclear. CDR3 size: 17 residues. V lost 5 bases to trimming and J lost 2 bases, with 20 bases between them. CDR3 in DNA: TGTGCCAGCAGTCCTGCGTTAGAACTAACCTCCACAGATACGCAGTATTTT. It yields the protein CASSPALELTSTDTQYF.

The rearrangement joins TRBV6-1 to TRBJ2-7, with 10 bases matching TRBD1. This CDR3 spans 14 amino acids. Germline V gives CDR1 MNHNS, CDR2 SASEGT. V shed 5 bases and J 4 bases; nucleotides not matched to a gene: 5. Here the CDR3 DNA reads TGTGCCAGCAGTAAAGGGACAGGGGATTACGAGCAGTACTTC. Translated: CASSKGTGDYEQYF.